The rows below give T cell receptor beta chains drawn from one sample of a study of spatial heterogeneity in lung cancer. TCRdb analysed the 5' RACE reads with MiXCR anew, one entry per CDR3 protein. Of 22,000 or so distinct CDR3 sequences in the sample, about 5% were seen once. The input for sequencing was PBMCs, taken at surgery. These receptors came from a male donor with early-stage non-small cell lung cancer. CDR3s include the opening cysteine and the closing phenylalanine or tryptophan. Each record gives: J gene, D gene, V gene, clone size, CDR3 DNA, CDR3 protein. The D gene is left open where the match is weak. Not every row has a clone size; where given, it reads once, few, many or a size class.

j_gene: TRBJ2-7; d_gene: .; v_gene: TRBV6-5; abundance: many; CDR3nt: TGTGCCAGCAGCCCCCCGGGCGGTATCTACGAGCAGTACTTC; CDR3aa: CASSPPGGIYEQYF
j_gene: TRBJ2-7; d_gene: .; v_gene: TRBV28; abundance: few; CDR3nt: TGTGCCAGCAGTTCCCGACTCGGGGGGCAGTACTTC; CDR3aa: CASSSRLGGQYF
j_gene: TRBJ2-2; d_gene: .; v_gene: TRBV28; abundance: many; CDR3nt: TGTGCCAGCATGAGGGCAGCTATCACCGGGGAGCTGTTTTTT; CDR3aa: CASMRAAITGELFF
j_gene: TRBJ2-7; d_gene: .; v_gene: TRBV11-2; abundance: .; CDR3nt: TGTGCCAGCAGCTTACATCCCGGTCGTGCGTCCTACGAGCAGTACTTC; CDR3aa: CASSLHPGRASYEQYF
j_gene: TRBJ1-2; d_gene: .; v_gene: TRBV2; abundance: many; CDR3nt: TGTGCCAGCTTACGCCCGACAGGCGACTATGGCTACACCTTC; CDR3aa: CASLRPTGDYGYTF
j_gene: TRBJ2-1; d_gene: TRBD2; v_gene: TRBV7-3; abundance: few; CDR3nt: TGTGCCAGCAGCGAACTTAGCGGGAGCTCCTACAATGAGCAGTTCTTC; CDR3aa: CASSELSGSSYNEQFF
j_gene: TRBJ2-2; d_gene: .; v_gene: TRBV7-8; abundance: many; CDR3nt: TGTGCCAGCAGGGTAGCGGTCTCGAGCACCGGGGAGCTGTTTTTT; CDR3aa: CASRVAVSSTGELFF
j_gene: TRBJ2-2; d_gene: TRBD1; v_gene: TRBV27; abundance: .; CDR3nt: TGTGCCAGCAGTTCCCCGACAGGGAGGAACACCGGGGAGCTGTTTTTT; CDR3aa: CASSSPTGRNTGELFF
j_gene: TRBJ1-1; d_gene: .; v_gene: TRBV4-2; abundance: few; CDR3nt: TGTGCCAGCAGCCAACGCCAGGGTGCGAGGTCTGAAGCTTTCTTT; CDR3aa: CASSQRQGARSEAFF
j_gene: TRBJ1-1; d_gene: TRBD1; v_gene: TRBV27; abundance: once; CDR3nt: TGTGCCAGCAGTTCAGGACAGGGGAACACTGAAGCTTTCTTT; CDR3aa: CASSSGQGNTEAFF
j_gene: TRBJ2-7; d_gene: .; v_gene: TRBV20-1; abundance: medium-sized; CDR3nt: TGCAGTGCTAGTGGGATACCGGGAACCTCATCCCACGAGCAGTACTTC; CDR3aa: CSASGIPGTSSHEQYF
j_gene: TRBJ2-5; d_gene: TRBD2; v_gene: TRBV20-1; abundance: many; CDR3nt: TGCAGTGCTGGGAAACCGGGACTAGCGGGAGAGACCCAGTACTTC; CDR3aa: CSAGKPGLAGETQYF
j_gene: TRBJ1-2; d_gene: .; v_gene: TRBV28; abundance: many; CDR3nt: TGTGCCAGCAGTCCTGGGATCTATGGCTACACCTTC; CDR3aa: CASSPGIYGYTF
j_gene: TRBJ2-5; d_gene: TRBD2; v_gene: TRBV7-6; abundance: .; CDR3nt: TGTGCCAGCAGCTTACGGGAGGTTGAGACCCAGTACTTC; CDR3aa: CASSLREVETQYF
j_gene: TRBJ2-5; d_gene: TRBD1; v_gene: TRBV29-1; abundance: many; CDR3nt: TGCAGCGTTGCGGTCGGGACAGGGGCCCAGGAGACCCAGTACTTC; CDR3aa: CSVAVGTGAQETQYF
j_gene: TRBJ2-1; d_gene: .; v_gene: TRBV6-2/TRBV6-3; abundance: many; CDR3nt: TGTGCCAGCAGTTCTAGGGTACCTTTAAATGAGCAGTTCTTC; CDR3aa: CASSSRVPLNEQFF
j_gene: TRBJ2-5; d_gene: .; v_gene: TRBV7-7; abundance: medium-sized; CDR3nt: TGTGCCAGCAGCTTAGGGGGCAGGGGCGGAGAGACCCAGTACTTC; CDR3aa: CASSLGGRGGETQYF
j_gene: TRBJ2-3; d_gene: .; v_gene: TRBV10-3; abundance: many; CDR3nt: TGTGCCATCAGTGATGCGGGGACTAGCACAGATACGCAGTATTTT; CDR3aa: CAISDAGTSTDTQYF
j_gene: TRBJ2-1; d_gene: TRBD2; v_gene: TRBV19; abundance: many; CDR3nt: TGTGCCAGTATTCGAGCGGGGGGGCTCGTAGGTGAGCAGTTCTTC; CDR3aa: CASIRAGGLVGEQFF
j_gene: TRBJ2-3; d_gene: .; v_gene: TRBV11-2; abundance: many; CDR3nt: TGTGCCAGCAGCTTAGTAGCGATTGGGGATACGCAGTATTTT; CDR3aa: CASSLVAIGDTQYF
j_gene: TRBJ2-1; d_gene: TRBD2; v_gene: TRBV5-1; abundance: .; CDR3nt: TGCGCCAGCAGCTCGACTAGCGGGACATGGAATGAGCAGTTCTTC; CDR3aa: CASSSTSGTWNEQFF
j_gene: TRBJ2-1; d_gene: .; v_gene: TRBV5-1; abundance: many; CDR3nt: TGCGCCAGCGGTCCTGGGGCGCCCACATACAATGAGCAGTTCTTC; CDR3aa: CASGPGAPTYNEQFF
j_gene: TRBJ1-6; d_gene: .; v_gene: TRBV6-5; abundance: many; CDR3nt: TGTGCCAGCAGTTACTCAGTAAATTCACCCCTCCACTTT; CDR3aa: CASSYSVNSPLHF
j_gene: TRBJ2-3; d_gene: .; v_gene: TRBV12-3/TRBV12-4; abundance: many; CDR3nt: TGTGCCAGCAGGTACCCACCAGATACGCAGTATTTT; CDR3aa: CASRYPPDTQYF
j_gene: TRBJ2-3; d_gene: .; v_gene: TRBV5-1; abundance: .; CDR3nt: TGCGCCAGCAGCTTGGTTGGGGGCTACACAGATACGCAGTATTTT; CDR3aa: CASSLVGGYTDTQYF
j_gene: TRBJ1-4; d_gene: .; v_gene: TRBV28; abundance: few; CDR3nt: TGTGCCAGCAGTTTAATTAGGGGGACAAATGAAAAACTGTTTTTT; CDR3aa: CASSLIRGTNEKLFF
j_gene: TRBJ1-3; d_gene: TRBD1; v_gene: TRBV5-4; abundance: many; CDR3nt: TGTGCCAGCAGCCGACAGGGGGCGCCTGGAAACACCATATATTTT; CDR3aa: CASSRQGAPGNTIYF
j_gene: TRBJ1-5; d_gene: .; v_gene: TRBV20-1; abundance: many; CDR3nt: TGCAGTGCCGGGGGTAGAGGCAATCAGCCCCAGCATTTT; CDR3aa: CSAGGRGNQPQHF
j_gene: TRBJ2-7; d_gene: TRBD2; v_gene: TRBV5-1; abundance: medium-sized; CDR3nt: TGCGCCAGCAGCAAGGGACTAGCGGGAGGCGAGCAGTACTTC; CDR3aa: CASSKGLAGGEQYF
j_gene: TRBJ1-5; d_gene: .; v_gene: TRBV29-1; abundance: many; CDR3nt: TGCAGCGTTCTACAGGGTGGCAATCAGCCCCAGCATTTT; CDR3aa: CSVLQGGNQPQHF
j_gene: TRBJ2-3; d_gene: .; v_gene: TRBV21-1; abundance: many; CDR3nt: TGTGCCAGCAGCAAATGGGGACGGACTAGCGGGCGCACAGATACGCAGTATTTT; CDR3aa: CASSKWGRTSGRTDTQYF
j_gene: TRBJ2-5; d_gene: .; v_gene: TRBV5-1; abundance: many; CDR3nt: TGCGCCAGCAGCTTGAGGATACAAGAGACCCAGTACTTC; CDR3aa: CASSLRIQETQYF
j_gene: TRBJ2-2; d_gene: TRBD2; v_gene: TRBV14; abundance: many; CDR3nt: TGTGCCAGCAGCCAAGATTTCCTAGCGGGAGTTACCGGGGAGCTGTTTTTT; CDR3aa: CASSQDFLAGVTGELFF
j_gene: TRBJ1-6; d_gene: .; v_gene: TRBV19; abundance: many; CDR3nt: TGTGCCAGTAGTACCTCGACAGGATCTAATTCACCCCTCCACTTT; CDR3aa: CASSTSTGSNSPLHF
j_gene: TRBJ1-5; d_gene: .; v_gene: TRBV12-3/TRBV12-4; abundance: many; CDR3nt: TGTGCCAGCAGCAGGGGTCTAGGGGAACAGCCCCAGCATTTT; CDR3aa: CASSRGLGEQPQHF
j_gene: TRBJ2-1; d_gene: .; v_gene: TRBV6-5; abundance: many; CDR3nt: TGTGCCAGCAGTTACGCCGGGGGCACCTACAATGAGCAGTTCTTC; CDR3aa: CASSYAGGTYNEQFF
j_gene: TRBJ1-5; d_gene: .; v_gene: TRBV20-1; abundance: many; CDR3nt: TGCAGTGCTACACCAGGGAATAGCAATCAGCCCCAGCATTTT; CDR3aa: CSATPGNSNQPQHF
j_gene: TRBJ1-4; d_gene: .; v_gene: TRBV6-6; abundance: .; CDR3nt: TGTGCCAGCACCTTCCACCCTTTCGAGAAACTGTTTTTT; CDR3aa: CASTFHPFEKLFF
j_gene: TRBJ2-7; d_gene: .; v_gene: TRBV7-6; abundance: many; CDR3nt: TGTGCCAGCAGCTTAAGACAACTTTCCTACGAGCAGTACTTC; CDR3aa: CASSLRQLSYEQYF
j_gene: TRBJ2-1; d_gene: TRBD2; v_gene: TRBV27; abundance: few; CDR3nt: TGTGCCAGCAGTGATTGGACTAGCGGGATTGGTGAGCAGTTCTTC; CDR3aa: CASSDWTSGIGEQFF
j_gene: TRBJ2-1; d_gene: TRBD2; v_gene: TRBV7-9; abundance: many; CDR3nt: TGTGCCAGCAGCTTCGTTCCGGGACTAGCGTCGACCGAGCAGTTCTTC; CDR3aa: CASSFVPGLASTEQFF
j_gene: TRBJ1-5; d_gene: TRBD1; v_gene: TRBV19; abundance: many; CDR3nt: TGTGCCAGTAGTGACGGGACAGGGGTATATCCCCAGCATTTT; CDR3aa: CASSDGTGVYPQHF